A single sample is the source of the 12 T cell receptor beta chains below, sequenced in a study of cytomegalovirus exposure and HLA in healthy donors. 60 Vbeta and 13 Jbeta primers were used in PCR. Generated by immunoSEQ multiplex PCR, the TCRdb table keeps only in-frame clones and is missing some. The sample lists about 150,000 clones; roughly 71% were seen once. Sequencing was performed on PBMCs. The source is a man aged 30-40 years in good health and CMV-seronegative.

V usage is TRBV5-1 and J usage is TRBJ1-3; TRBD1 might be the D (6 bases). The V and J ends lost 4 bases and 6 bases respectively, with 17 bases between them. Germline loops: CDR1 SGHRS, CDR2 YFSETQ. The CDR3 is 15 residues long. The CDR3 here is CASSHGGDNLNTIYF. The DNA of the CDR3 is TGCGCCAGCAGCCATGGGGGCGACAACTTAAACACCATATATTTT.

DNA for the CDR3: TGTGCCAGCAGCCAGGGCAGGGGGAACACCGGGGAGCTGTTTTTT. Protein product: CASSQGRGNTGELFF. The rearrangement joins TRBV4-2 to TRBJ2-2; TRBD1 is a possible D gene (6 bases). Germline V CDR1 and CDR2: LGHNA, YNFKEQ. Trimming took off 3 bases at V and 1 base at J, with 9 bases between the two ends. The CDR3 runs to 15 residues.

V usage is TRBV29-1 and J usage is TRBJ1-5, with TRBD1 matching over 8 bases. This CDR3 is 13 amino acids long. V lost 6 bases and J lost 4; bases outside the gene matches: 5. Germline CDR1 and CDR2: SQVTM and ANQGSEA. This CDR3 is CSVGQGKNQPQHF. The CDR3 DNA reads as TGCAGCGTCGGACAGGGTAAAAATCAGCCCCAGCATTTT.

In the case of this clone: One end of the junction fails to match germline, which may point to a read error. The chain carries TRBV4-2 and TRBJ2-6; possible D gene TRBD1, 5 bases. The CDR3 loop spans 18 amino acids. Germline CDR1 and CDR2: LGHNA and YNFKEQ. Here the CDR3 DNA reads TGTGCCAGCAGCCCCCATGGAAACCGAGCATCTGGGGCCAACGGCCTGACTTTC. Protein product: CASSPHGNRASGANGLTF.

Concerning this clone itself: The sample contains more than one DNA sequence encoding this CDR3. This rearrangement joins TRBV6-1 to TRBJ2-7; 8 bases map to TRBD2. V trimming: 6 bases; J trimming: 3 bases; junction bases outside the gene matches: 7. From germline, CDR1 is MNHNS and CDR2 SASEGT. This CDR3 is built from 14 residues. The CDR3 coding sequence is TGTGCCAGCAGCGCCGGGACTAGATTCTACGAGCAGTACTTC. This translates into CASSAGTRFYEQYF.

This clone turned up a few times. The V and J genes are TRBV11-3 and TRBJ2-3, with D unresolved. The germline V gene has CDR1 SGHNT and CDR2 YENEEA. The CDR3 covers 14 residues. Trimming removed 3 bases at V and 4 bases at J, with 11 bases between. The CDR3 nucleotides are TGTGCCAGCAGCTTGGTAGTGTTTGCAGATACGCAGTATTTT. Amino acids: CASSLVVFADTQYF.

The rearrangement uses TRBV5-1 and TRBJ2-3; 8 nucleotides align to TRBD1. The CDR3 runs 17 residues. Germline V gives CDR1 SGHRS, CDR2 YFSETQ. With V trimmed by 3 bases and J by 2 bases, 11 bases remained unmatched. This CDR3 reads CASSSSPGQVYTDTQYF. The CDR3 DNA sequence: TGCGCCAGCAGCTCCTCACCGGGACAGGTGTACACAGATACGCAGTATTTT.

The V call is TRBV19, the J call TRBJ1-1; TRBD1 matches 8 bases. V was clipped by 5 bases and J by 6 bases; unmatched bases: 8. Looked up from germline, CDR1 is LNHDA and CDR2 is SQIVND (reference sequence). The CDR3 is made up of 14 amino acids. The CDR3 region has the DNA TGTGCCAGTAGTGTCCTCAGACAGGGGTCTGAAGCTTTCTTT. Translation: CASSVLRQGSEAFF.

This chain connects TRBV19 to TRBJ2-1; tentatively, D is TRBD1 (6 bases). V shed 2 bases and J shed 5 bases, with 13 bases lying between them. Germline-derived CDR1 and CDR2 are LNHDA and SQIVND (reference sequence). The CDR3 loop spans 15 amino acids. The CDR3 coding sequence is TGTGCCAGTAGTATATCCCGGACAGCTAACAATGAGCAGTTCTTC. It is translated as CASSISRTANNEQFF.

The V and J genes are TRBV6-6 and TRBJ2-3; 8 nucleotides match TRBD2. Germline V gene sequence: CDR1 MNHNY, CDR2 SVGAGI (reference sequence). Trimming cost V 6 bases and J 8 bases; bases outside gene matches: 7. The CDR3 extends over 13 amino acids. DNA of the CDR3: TGTGCCAGCAGCCTCCGCGGGGGGCGTACGCAGTATTTT. It translates to CASSLRGGRTQYF.

This chain connects TRBV28 to TRBJ1-2, with unresolved D. Trimming took off 3 bases at V and 2 bases at J, with 16 bases between the two ends. From germline, CDR1 is MDHEN and CDR2 SYDVKM. CDR3 length: 16 residues. The CDR3 protein is CASSFGTPNQNYGYTF. In DNA form, the CDR3 reads TGTGCCAGCAGTTTTGGCACACCGAACCAGAACTATGGCTACACCTTC.

This clone was detected only a few times. The rearrangement joins TRBV19 to TRBJ2-1, with 13 bases fitting TRBD2. The CDR3 length is 15 residues. Germline loops: CDR1 LNHDA, CDR2 SQIVND (reference sequence). V was clipped by 3 bases and J by 8 bases; unmatched bases: 4. CDR3 bases: TGTGCCAGTAGTATTTGGACTAGCGGGAGCTATGAGCAGTTCTTC. Its translation is CASSIWTSGSYEQFF.